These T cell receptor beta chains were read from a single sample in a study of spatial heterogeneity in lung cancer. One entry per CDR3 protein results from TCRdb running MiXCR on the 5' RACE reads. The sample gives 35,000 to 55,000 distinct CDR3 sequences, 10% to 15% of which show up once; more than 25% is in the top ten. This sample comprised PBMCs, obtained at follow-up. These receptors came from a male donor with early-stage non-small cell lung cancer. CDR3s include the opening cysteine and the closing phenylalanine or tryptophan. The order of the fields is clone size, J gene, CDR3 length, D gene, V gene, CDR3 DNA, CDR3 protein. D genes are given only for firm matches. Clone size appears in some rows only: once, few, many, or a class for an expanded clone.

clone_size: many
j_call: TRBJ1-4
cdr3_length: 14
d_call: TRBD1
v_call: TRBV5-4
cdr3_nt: TGTGCCAGCAGCTTGGACAGGGGGCAGGTAAAACTGTTTTTT
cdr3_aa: CASSLDRGQVKLFF

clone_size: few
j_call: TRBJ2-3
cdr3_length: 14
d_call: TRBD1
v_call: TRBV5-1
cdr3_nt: TGCGCCAGCGGCCGGGACAGGGCTGCTGATACGCAGTATTTT
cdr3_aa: CASGRDRAADTQYF

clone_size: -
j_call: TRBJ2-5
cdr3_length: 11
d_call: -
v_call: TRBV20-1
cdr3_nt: TGCAGTGCCGTGACCGGAGAGACCCAGTACTTC
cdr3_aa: CSAVTGETQYF

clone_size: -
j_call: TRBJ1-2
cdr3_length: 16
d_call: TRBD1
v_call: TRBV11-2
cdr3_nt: TGTGCCAGCAGCTTAGCCGGGACAGGGGCGTCCTATGGCTACACCTTC
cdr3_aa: CASSLAGTGASYGYTF

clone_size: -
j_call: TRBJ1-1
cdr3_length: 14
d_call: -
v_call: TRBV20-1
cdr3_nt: TGCAGTGCTAGATCGGGCCAGGCCCTTCCTGAAGCTTTCTTT
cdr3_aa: CSARSGQALPEAFF

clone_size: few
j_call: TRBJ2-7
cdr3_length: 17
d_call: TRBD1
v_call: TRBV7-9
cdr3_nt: TGTGCCAGCAGCTTAGCCCGGGACAGCCGCCTTGTAAACGAGCAGTACTTC
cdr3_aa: CASSLARDSRLVNEQYF

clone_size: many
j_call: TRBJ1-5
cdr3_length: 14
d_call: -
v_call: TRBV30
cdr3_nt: TGTGCCTGGAGTGTACAACCTGGCAATCAGCCCCAGCATTTT
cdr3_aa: CAWSVQPGNQPQHF

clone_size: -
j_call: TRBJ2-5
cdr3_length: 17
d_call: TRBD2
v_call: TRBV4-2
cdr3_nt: TGTGCCAGCAGCCAAGGGTCATTCGGACTAGCTGTGGAGACCCAGTACTTC
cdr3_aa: CASSQGSFGLAVETQYF

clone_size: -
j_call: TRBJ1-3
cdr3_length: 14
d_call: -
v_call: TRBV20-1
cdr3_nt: TGCAGTGCCCCAGTGGGGGGAACTGGAAACACCATATATTTT
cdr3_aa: CSAPVGGTGNTIYF

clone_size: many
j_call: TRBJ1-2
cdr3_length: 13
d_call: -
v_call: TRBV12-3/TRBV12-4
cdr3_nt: TGTGCCAGCAGATTGGGACGGTTCTATGGCTACACCTTC
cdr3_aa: CASRLGRFYGYTF

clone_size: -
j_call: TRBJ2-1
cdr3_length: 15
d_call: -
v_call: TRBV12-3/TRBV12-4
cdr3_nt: TGTGCCAGCAGTTTTTTCACAGGAGGGCACAATGAGCAGTTCTTC
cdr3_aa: CASSFFTGGHNEQFF

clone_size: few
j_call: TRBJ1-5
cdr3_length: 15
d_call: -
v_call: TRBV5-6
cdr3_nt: TGTGCCAGCAGCTTGTGGCCAGCCTCCAATCAGCCCCAGCATTTT
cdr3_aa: CASSLWPASNQPQHF

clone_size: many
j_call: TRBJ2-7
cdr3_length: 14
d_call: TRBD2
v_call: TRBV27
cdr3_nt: TGTGCCAGCAGCAAAATAGCGGGAGAGTCGGAGCAGTACTTC
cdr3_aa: CASSKIAGESEQYF

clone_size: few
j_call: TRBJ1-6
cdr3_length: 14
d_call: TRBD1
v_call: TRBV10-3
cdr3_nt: TGTGCCATCAGACAGGGGATCGATAATTCACCCCTCCACTTT
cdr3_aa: CAIRQGIDNSPLHF

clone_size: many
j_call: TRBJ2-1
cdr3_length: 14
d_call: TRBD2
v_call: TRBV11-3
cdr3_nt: TGTGCCAGCAGCTGGACTAGCGGGAGCGGTGAGCAGTTCTTC
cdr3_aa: CASSWTSGSGEQFF

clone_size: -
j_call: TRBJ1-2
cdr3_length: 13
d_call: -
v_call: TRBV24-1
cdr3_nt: TGTGCCACCAGTACGGACGGTGACTATGGCTACACCTTC
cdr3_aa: CATSTDGDYGYTF

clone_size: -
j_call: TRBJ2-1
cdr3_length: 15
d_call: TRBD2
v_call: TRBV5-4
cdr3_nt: TGTGCCAGCAGCTTGGTAGCGGGAGGTTACAATGAGCAGTTCTTC
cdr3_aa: CASSLVAGGYNEQFF

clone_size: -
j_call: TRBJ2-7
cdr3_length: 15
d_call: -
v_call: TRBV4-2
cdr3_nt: TGTGCCAGCAGCCAAGGGGGGACGGATGGTTACGAGCAGTACTTC
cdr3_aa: CASSQGGTDGYEQYF